This T cell receptor beta chain was found in a study of cytotoxic CD8 clonotypes in ibrutinib-treated CLL. With 2 bases removed from V and 1 base from J, the gap between germline ends came to 6 bases. Germline V CDR1 and CDR2: SGHDT, YYEEEE. The CDR3 is 13 amino acids. Here immunoSEQ multiplex PCR was the method, and the copy in TCRdb shows in-frame clones only, minus some. The table records about 330,000 clones, roughly 67% of them present only once. The J gene is TRBJ1-1, the V gene TRBV5-6; no reliable D call. This clonotype was obtained from a human donor with chronic lymphocytic leukemia. Sequenced here: PBMCs, sampled after 36 months of ibrutinib treatment. The CDR3 region is CASSFTKNTEAFF. The CDR3 DNA follows: TGTGCCAGCAGCTTTACAAAGAACACTGAAGCTTTCTTT.